The rows below give T cell receptor beta chains drawn from one sample of a study of cytomegalovirus exposure and HLA in healthy donors. Sequencing was performed with immunoSEQ multiplex PCR; in TCRdb, only in-frame clones are kept and a portion is missing. This repertoire shows 160,000 or so clones, 85% to 90% found once; its top ten account for 2.5% to 3.5%. Source material: PBMCs. Receptors were obtained from a man aged 18-30 years in good health and CMV-seronegative. Each CDR3 is given with its conserved first and last residue. A D gene is named only where the DNA matches it firmly. Clone size, where shown, is once, few, many, or a class for clones that have expanded.

TRBV30,TRBJ1-2,NA,NA,12,TGTGCCTGGAACGGGGGTCGCTATGGCTACACCTTC,CAWNGGRYGYTF
TRBV7-6,TRBJ2-5,TRBD2,NA,14,TGTGCCAGCAGCTCTCGGGGGGGCGAGGAGACCCAGTACTTC,CASSSRGGEETQYF
TRBV7-9,TRBJ2-1,NA,NA,12,TGTGCCAGCAGCTATAGCGTGAATGAGCAGTTCTTC,CASSYSVNEQFF
TRBV18,TRBJ2-1,NA,NA,12,TGTGCCAGCTCGCAACGGTACAATGAGCAGTTCTTC,CASSQRYNEQFF
TRBV5-6,TRBJ2-1,TRBD1,NA,14,TGTGCCAGCAGCGATGGGACAGCTTACAATGAGCAGTTCTTC,CASSDGTAYNEQFF
TRBV19,TRBJ1-2,NA,NA,16,TGTGCCAGTAGTAAGGGAGAAGAACTAGCTAACTATGGCTACACCTTC,CASSKGEELANYGYTF
TRBV27,TRBJ1-5,NA,NA,20,TGTGCCAGCAGTTTACGACCCCCCATACAGGGAGAGTATAGCAATCAGCCCCAGCATTTT,CASSLRPPIQGEYSNQPQHF
TRBV5-1,TRBJ2-3,NA,NA,16,TGCGCCAGCAGCTTAGGGAGACAGGGAGCGGGAGATACGCAGTATTTT,CASSLGRQGAGDTQYF
TRBV29-1,TRBJ2-7,TRBD1,NA,15,TGCAGCGTTGAAGATCGGGACAGACTCACCTACGAGCAGTACTTC,CSVEDRDRLTYEQYF
TRBV6-5,TRBJ1-1,TRBD1,once,13,TGTGCCAGCAGTTACCAGGGGGTCACTGAAGCTTTCTTT,CASSYQGVTEAFF
TRBV7-9,TRBJ1-1,NA,once,13,TGTGCCAGCAGTCCGGGTGGGAACACTGAAGCTTTCTTT,CASSPGGNTEAFF
TRBV10-1,TRBJ1-5,NA,once,15,TGCGCCAGCAGTGAGCCGGGGTTTGGCAATCAGCCCCAGCATTTT,CASSEPGFGNQPQHF
TRBV28,TRBJ1-2,NA,once,15,TGTGCCAGCAGTTCATACCCACAGGGCCCCCATGGCTACACCTTC,CASSSYPQGPHGYTF
TRBV27,TRBJ1-5,NA,once,13,TGTGCCAGCAGTATAGCAGGGGATCAGCCCCAGCATTTT,CASSIAGDQPQHF
TRBV27,TRBJ2-2,NA,NA,13,TGTGCCAGCAGCAACAGGGACACCGGGGAGCTGTTTTTT,CASSNRDTGELFF
TRBV7-9,TRBJ2-1,NA,NA,14,TGTGCCAGCAGTCCGACTGGACTCAGTGATGAGCAGTTCTTC,CASSPTGLSDEQFF
TRBV5-1,TRBJ1-2,NA,once,13,TGCGCCAGCAGCTTGGGGGAGGGCGATGGCTACACCTTC,CASSLGEGDGYTF
TRBV5-1,TRBJ2-1,TRBD2,NA,15,TGCGCCAGCAGCTTGGTCGGGGGGAGTAATAATGAGCAGTTCTTC,CASSLVGGSNNEQFF
TRBV28,TRBJ1-2,NA,NA,16,TGTGCCAGCAGTTTGACGGACAGACCTTCTAACTATGGCTACACCTTC,CASSLTDRPSNYGYTF
TRBV14,TRBJ2-2,NA,NA,16,TGTGCCAGCAGCCAACAGGGCGTCCTCTCCACCGGGGAGCTGTTTTTT,CASSQQGVLSTGELFF
TRBV6-5,TRBJ1-2,NA,few,13,TGTGCCAGCAGTCCCGAACAGGTGTTTGGCTACACCTTC,CASSPEQVFGYTF
TRBV28,TRBJ2-7,NA,once,16,TGTGCCAGCAGTTCCCGAGCGGCCACCGCCATTCACGAGCAGTACTTC,CASSSRAATAIHEQYF
TRBV7-2,TRBJ1-2,NA,NA,14,TGTGCCAGCAGCTTAGCGGCAGGGCGCTATGGCTACACCTTC,CASSLAAGRYGYTF
TRBV6-1,TRBJ2-2,TRBD1,NA,15,TGTGCCAGTTCCCGGGACAGGGTGAGCGCCGGGGAGCTGTTTTTT,CASSRDRVSAGELFF
TRBV5-1,TRBJ1-5,NA,NA,15,TGCGCCAGCAGCTTGGCAGGGATGGGGGGAGAGCCCCAGCATTTT,CASSLAGMGGEPQHF
TRBV4-3,TRBJ1-2,NA,NA,13,TGCGCCAGCAGGGAGACGGGAAACTATGGCTACACCTTC,CASRETGNYGYTF
TRBV11-3,TRBJ1-6,NA,NA,13,TGTGCCAGCAGTCAGACTGATAATTCACCCCTCCACTTT,CASSQTDNSPLHF
TRBV19,TRBJ1-1,NA,few,15,TGTGCCAGTAGTATACAAGGGGGAGTAGGGACTGAAGCTTTCTTT,CASSIQGGVGTEAFF
TRBV28,TRBJ2-1,NA,few,15,TGTGCCAGCAGTTTTAGTGCGGGTTCCTACAATGAGCAGTTCTTC,CASSFSAGSYNEQFF
TRBV5-4,TRBJ2-1,TRBD2,once,15,TGTGCCAGCAGCGCAACTAGCGGGAGAAGCGATGAGCAGTTCTTC,CASSATSGRSDEQFF
TRBV15,TRBJ2-1,NA,NA,15,TGTGCCACCAGCAGAGATAGTTTTTCCTACAATGAGCAGTTCTTC,CATSRDSFSYNEQFF
TRBV19,TRBJ2-5,TRBD1,NA,15,TGTGCCAGTAGTGTCGTCGGGACAGGGCGGGAGACCCAGTACTTC,CASSVVGTGRETQYF
TRBV9,TRBJ2-3,NA,NA,17,TGTGCCAGCAGCGTAAGGGCAGCGGCGGCGAGCACAGATACGCAGTATTTT,CASSVRAAAASTDTQYF
TRBV7-9,TRBJ2-7,TRBD1,NA,16,TGTGCCAGCAGCCCGACGCCGGGACAGGGGGCCTACGAGCAGTACTTC,CASSPTPGQGAYEQYF
TRBV5-4,TRBJ2-1,TRBD2,NA,15,TGTGCCAGCAGCTTGGGGCTAGCGGGGTACAATGAGCAGTTCTTC,CASSLGLAGYNEQFF
TRBV7-8,TRBJ2-2,TRBD1,NA,17,TGTGCCAGCAGCTTAGAGTCCGGACAGGTCAACGCTCGGGAGCTGTTTTTT,CASSLESGQVNARELFF
TRBV28,TRBJ1-1,NA,once,12,TGTGCCAGCAAAGGGGTGAACACTGAAGCTTTCTTT,CASKGVNTEAFF
TRBV19,TRBJ1-1,NA,NA,15,TGTGCCAGTAGGCCGCCAGGCAAACTGAACACTGAAGCTTTCTTT,CASRPPGKLNTEAFF
TRBV30,TRBJ2-3,TRBD2,NA,13,TGTGCCTGGAGTGTAGTGGCGGGGGGACCGCAGTATTTT,CAWSVVAGGPQYF
TRBV5-1,TRBJ2-7,NA,NA,14,TGCGCCAGCAGCGCCGTCCCTGGGGAGTACGAGCAGTACTTC,CASSAVPGEYEQYF
TRBV29-1,TRBJ1-2,TRBD1,few,12,TGCAGCACCCAACAGGGGGCGCTTGGCTACACCTTC,CSTQQGALGYTF
TRBV2,TRBJ2-5,TRBD2,NA,14,TGTGCCAGCAGTGGACTAGCGGGTCGGGAGACCCAGTACTTC,CASSGLAGRETQYF
TRBV2,TRBJ1-1,NA,NA,14,TGTGCCAGCTGCAGGGTTCGGCTGGGCACTGAAGCTTTCTTT,CASCRVRLGTEAFF
TRBV5-1,TRBJ1-2,NA,NA,12,TGCGCCAGCAGCGGAGAGGGCTATGGCTACACCTTC,CASSGEGYGYTF
TRBV4-3,TRBJ2-2,NA,NA,16,TGCGCCAGCAGCCAAGATCCCCTAGCCAACACCGGGGAGCTGTTTTTT,CASSQDPLANTGELFF
TRBV6-4,TRBJ2-1,NA,NA,15,TGTGCCAGCAGGGTACCACCGAGCTCCTACAATGAGCAGTTCTTC,CASRVPPSSYNEQFF
TRBV2,TRBJ2-2,TRBD1,NA,13,TGTGCCACCGGGACAGGGGCGGTGGGGGAGCTGTTTTTT,CATGTGAVGELFF
TRBV4-1,TRBJ2-7,TRBD2,once,15,TGCGCCAGCAGCCTCCGGACTAGCGGAAACTACGAGCAGTACTTC,CASSLRTSGNYEQYF
TRBV29-1,TRBJ2-5,TRBD2,once,13,TGCAGCGTCGGGACTACAGCCAAGAGGACCCAGTACTTC,CSVGTTAKRTQYF
TRBV10-2,TRBJ2-7,NA,NA,11,TGCGCCAGCAGTGCCAGCTACGAGCAGTACTTC,CASSASYEQYF
TRBV6-5,TRBJ2-7,TRBD2,NA,15,TGTGCCAGCAGTTATCGGGCTAGCGGGAGTCGGGAGCAGTACTTC,CASSYRASGSREQYF
TRBV7-8,TRBJ2-1,NA,NA,13,TGTGCCAGCAGCCCAGAGGACTACAATGAGCAGTTCTTC,CASSPEDYNEQFF
TRBV19,TRBJ1-6,NA,NA,14,TGTGCCAGTAGTCCCCGACAGATAAATTCACCCCTCCACTTT,CASSPRQINSPLHF
TRBV7-2,TRBJ2-2,TRBD1,NA,14,TGTGCCAGCAGCCCGGACAGGGGGTCAGGGGAGCTGTTTTTT,CASSPDRGSGELFF
TRBV6-1,TRBJ1-1,NA,NA,17,TGTGCCAGCAGTGGGCGGGCAGCCCGACCCGCGAACACTGAAGCTTTCTTT,CASSGRAARPANTEAFF
TRBV7-6,TRBJ1-3,TRBD1,NA,15,TGTGCCAGCAGCTCGGGACAGGGCTCTGGAAACACCATATATTTT,CASSSGQGSGNTIYF
TRBV19,TRBJ1-1,TRBD1,NA,15,TGTGCCAGTAGTATAGGGACAGGGATATTCACTGAAGCTTTCTTT,CASSIGTGIFTEAFF
TRBV18,TRBJ1-1,NA,once,17,TGTGCCAGCTCACCACCGGGCTTACTGGGGGGGAACACTGAAGCTTTCTTT,CASSPPGLLGGNTEAFF
TRBV28,TRBJ1-1,TRBD1,NA,14,TGTGCCAGCAGTTTAGGACAGGGGAACACTGAAGCTTTCTTT,CASSLGQGNTEAFF
TRBV6-1,TRBJ2-3,TRBD2,NA,14,TGTGCCAGCAGTGAACTAGCGGCCACAGATACGCAGTATTTT,CASSELAATDTQYF